Listed here are 29 T cell receptor beta chains from one sample, sequenced in a study of T-cell memory formation after mild COVID-19 (dated by TCRdb to about 2021). The library was obtained by 5' RACE. Sequencing used an Illumina NovaSeq 6000. The public reads were quality trimmed at Q25 with fastp and then assembled into clones with MiXCR by TCRdb, keeping productive beta chains. Rows with one shared CDR3 protein collapse into an entry with the most common genes and DNA. The table for this sample lists around 310,000 distinct CDR3 sequences; roughly an eighth of them were counted only once. Approximately 22% of the sample lies in the top ten. The sequenced material came from PBMCs or a T cell subset sorted from them (not recorded which). The receptors were sampled from a man between 18 and 29 years old who had mild COVID-19 (a few samples of this study predate the infection). The sample titles of this study are shuffled in the database, so cell type and time point are left out; the donor was told from shared clones.

This clonotype came up a few times. The rearrangement joins TRBV29-1 to TRBJ1-1; D gene unclear. Trimming took 3 bases from V and 6 from J, leaving 14 bases between them. The germline V gene encodes CDR1 SQVTM and CDR2 ANQGSEA. The CDR3 is 13 amino acids. The CDR3 bases are TGCAGCGTTGATGAGGGTGAGAGATCTGAAGCTTTCTTT. Its translation is CSVDEGERSEAFF.

This clonotype has just a few counts. The chain links TRBV7-2 to TRBJ1-5; D is unclear. V lost 5 bases, J lost 4 bases, and 15 bases lay in between. The germline V gene encodes CDR1 SGHTA and CDR2 FQGNSA. The CDR3 length is 15 residues. CDR3 nucleotide sequence: TGTGCCAGCAGCCCGTATAGACGGCCGAATCAGCCCCAGCATTTT. The encoded protein is CASSPYRRPNQPQHF.

This chain joins TRBV3-1 and TRBJ2-3; D is undetermined. CDR3 length equals 14 residues. Germline V CDR1 and CDR2: LGHDT, YNNKEL (reference sequence). V was trimmed by 3 bases and J by 2 bases, leaving 9 bases between them. CDR3 sequence reads: CASSHPDFTDTQYF. Written as DNA, the CDR3 is TGTGCCAGCAGCCATCCCGACTTCACAGATACGCAGTATTTT.

This chain uses TRBV5-1 with TRBJ2-1; maybe TRBD1 (5 bases). This CDR3 spans 17 amino acids. Trimming cost V 2 bases and J 0 bases, with 15 bases left between them. The germline CDR1 and CDR2 sequences are SGHRS and YFSETQ. CDR3 protein: CASSFPGSKGSYNEQFF. The CDR3 nucleotides read TGCGCCAGCAGCTTCCCAGGGTCCAAAGGCTCCTACAATGAGCAGTTCTTC.

In its sample, this clonotype was seen a few times. This chain connects TRBV7-9 to TRBJ1-6; tentative D call: TRBD1 (6 bases). V shed 3 bases and J shed 7 bases, with 13 bases lying between them. Per the germline V gene, CDR1 is SEHNR and CDR2 is FQNEAQ (reference sequence). The CDR3 length is 15 residues. CDR3 DNA: TGTGCCAGCAGCTTGGGGGACACGGGAAATTCACCCCTCCACTTT. The encoded protein is CASSLGDTGNSPLHF.

The gene calls are TRBV12-3 or TRBV12-4 and TRBJ2-5; D gene uncertain. This CDR3 spans 15 amino acids. Trimming removed 2 bases at V and 2 bases at J, with 12 bases between. CDR3 coding DNA: TGTGCCAGCAGTTTATGGGCAGACACACAAGAGACCCAGTACTTC. Its protein is CASSLWADTQETQYF.

This clonotype occurred a few times. The V gene is TRBV6-5, the J gene TRBJ1-2, with D tentatively TRBD1 (5 bases). Deletions cut 11 bases from V and 8 bases from J, with 15 bases between. This CDR3 contains 11 residues. Per germline, CDR1 MNHEY and CDR2 SVGAGI. The CDR3 spells CAGRGAGGYTF. The CDR3, as DNA: TGTGCCGGGAGAGGGGCAGGCGGCTACACCTTC.

This clonotype was detected a few times. The genes are TRBV6-5 and TRBJ2-1; weak D call: TRBD1 (8 bases). From germline, CDR1 is MNHEY and CDR2 SVGAGI. Trimming left V 6 bases short and J 8 bases short, with 17 bases between. CDR3 length: 14 residues. This chain's CDR3 is CASSRTGGAHEQFF. As DNA, the CDR3 is TGTGCCAGCAGCAGAACAGGGGGGGCCCATGAGCAGTTCTTC.

The chain is built from TRBV7-2 and TRBJ2-1, with D maybe TRBD2 (6 bases). Deletions cut 6 bases from V and 0 bases from J, with 12 bases between. Germline V gene lookup returns CDR1 SGHTA and CDR2 FQGNSA. CDR3 length: 15 residues. CDR3 loop: CASRYRSGSYNEQFF. CDR3 sequence (DNA): TGTGCCAGCAGGTATCGTAGCGGCTCCTACAATGAGCAGTTCTTC.

This clonotype occurred many times. The rearrangement joins TRBV5-5 to TRBJ1-1, with TRBD1 matching 10 bases. Trimming removed 1 base from V and 5 bases from J; junction bases left unmatched: 2. The CDR3 length is 14 residues. The germline V gene encodes CDR1 SGHKS and CDR2 YYEKEE (reference sequence). The CDR3 region is CASSLLGQGTEAFF. As DNA, the CDR3 is TGTGCCAGCAGCTTGTTGGGACAGGGGACTGAAGCTTTCTTT.

V is TRBV6-5 and J is TRBJ2-3, with 10 bases that match TRBD2. The germline V gene encodes CDR1 MNHEY and CDR2 SVGAGI. V gave up 8 bases and J gave up 1 base; unmatched junction bases: 6. This CDR3 has 15 amino acids. CDR3 bases: TGTGCCAGCCGTAACCTAGCGGGGGGCACAGATACGCAGTATTTT. Its translation: CASRNLAGGTDTQYF.

The chain uses TRBV10-1 and TRBJ1-5; D ambiguous. V lost 0 bases and J 6 bases, leaving 6 bases between the germline ends. The CDR3 has 13 residues. Germline CDR1 reads WNHNN; CDR2 reads SYGVQD (reference sequence). CDR3 in amino acids: CASSESFGQPQHF. CDR3 bases: TGCGCCAGCAGTGAGTCCTTCGGTCAGCCCCAGCATTTT.

The table lists this clonotype with a few counts. V gene TRBV6-5 combines with J gene TRBJ2-1; D possibly uses TRBD1 or TRBD2 (6 bases each). Per germline, CDR1 MNHEY and CDR2 SVGAGI. Trimming cost V 3 bases and J 13 bases, with 19 bases left between them. CDR3 length: 14 residues. The CDR3 spells CASSYGTPTGPQFF. CDR3 nucleotides: TGTGCCAGCAGTTATGGGACTCCAACAGGGCCCCAGTTCTTC.

This chain uses TRBV5-1 with TRBJ2-3; perhaps D is TRBD1 or TRBD2 (7 bases each). Trimming stripped 3 bases from V and 6 bases from J, with 14 bases between. The germline CDR1 and CDR2 sequences are SGHRS and YFSETQ. This CDR3 has 14 residues. CDR3 protein: CASSWGRGLDTQYF. CDR3 DNA: TGCGCCAGCAGCTGGGGGAGGGGGCTGGATACGCAGTATTTT.

This chain joins TRBV6-6 and TRBJ2-1; D uncertain. Trimming took off 0 bases at V and 0 bases at J, with 6 bases between the two ends. This CDR3 is built from 15 residues. Germline V gene sequence: CDR1 MNHNY, CDR2 SVGAGI (reference sequence). Written as DNA, the CDR3 is TGTGCCAGCAGTTACTCGCGGAGCTCCTACAATGAGCAGTTCTTC. Translating it yields CASSYSRSSYNEQFF.

This chain links TRBV4-1 with TRBJ2-7, with 7 bases aligning to TRBD1. Germline V gene lookup returns CDR1 MGHRA and CDR2 YSYEKL. The CDR3 contains 15 residues. J lost 3 bases, V lost 1 base, and 6 bases had no gene match. Here the CDR3 reads CASSQAGTVVYEQYF. CDR3 nucleotides: TGCGCCAGCAGCCAAGCCGGGACAGTTGTCTACGAGCAGTACTTC.

This clonotype was counted many times. V and J are TRBV10-3 and TRBJ1-6, with unresolved D. Trimming removed 6 bases from V and 5 bases from J, with 11 bases in between. In germline, CDR1 is ENHRY, CDR2 SYGVKD. CDR3 length: 14 residues. CDR3 amino acids: CAIRTSVDNSPLHF. Here the CDR3 DNA reads TGTGCCATCAGAACCAGTGTGGATAATTCACCCCTCCACTTT.

This clonotype was observed a few times. The chain links TRBV6-5 to TRBJ2-3; D is uncertain. Deletions cut 0 bases from V and 2 bases from J, with 12 bases between. CDR1 and CDR2 (germline): MNHEY, SVGAGI. This CDR3 has 16 residues. The CDR3 region is CASSYSTGHYTDTQYF. The CDR3 nucleotides are TGTGCCAGCAGTTACTCGACCGGGCACTACACAGATACGCAGTATTTT.

This clonotype was seen more than once but under ten times. This chain links TRBV7-9 with TRBJ2-3; D unclear. This CDR3 is built from 16 residues. Between the trimmed V and J ends, which lost 5 bases and 0 bases, there was a span of 15 bases. From germline, CDR1 is SEHNR and CDR2 FQNEAQ (reference sequence). The CDR3 sequence: CASSAARTVSTDTQYF. In nucleotides, the CDR3 is TGTGCCAGCAGCGCCGCCCGCACAGTTAGCACAGATACGCAGTATTTT.

The table lists this clonotype with a few counts. V and J are TRBV4-3 and TRBJ2-7; tentative D call: TRBD1 (5 bases). The CDR3 runs 15 residues. V gave up 0 bases and J gave up 3 bases, with 12 bases separating them. CDR1 is LGHNA and CDR2 is YSLEER in the germline V gene. The CDR3 DNA is TGCGCCAGCAGCCAAGATCAGATGGGGCACTACGAGCAGTACTTC. This translates into CASSQDQMGHYEQYF.

There are a few counts of this clonotype. The chain carries TRBV7-2 and TRBJ1-2; D remains ambiguous. CDR3 length: 14 amino acids. Trimming cost V 2 bases and J 7 bases, with 14 bases left between them. The germline V gene has CDR1 SGHTA and CDR2 FQGNSA. The CDR3 region is CASSLRRQVPGYTF. DNA for the CDR3: TGTGCCAGCAGCTTAAGGCGCCAGGTTCCTGGCTACACCTTC.

The chain carries TRBV5-1 and TRBJ1-1, with D possibly TRBD1 on 5 matching bases. The V gene's germline CDR1 is SGHRS and CDR2 YFSETQ. This CDR3 has 15 amino acids. V lost 3 bases to trimming and J lost 3 bases, with 15 bases between them. The CDR3 DNA sequence: TGCGCCAGCAGCTACGATGCGAGACAGTACACTGAAGCTTTCTTT. Translating it yields CASSYDARQYTEAFF.

This clonotype has more than one count but fewer than ten. The chain recombines TRBV7-9 with TRBJ1-6, with TRBD1 identical over 8 bases. V lost 0 bases and J lost 6; bases outside the gene matches: 4. The CDR3 consists of 16 residues. Germline values: CDR1 SEHNR, CDR2 FQNEAQ (reference sequence). The CDR3 protein is CASSLAGQAGNSPLHF. The CDR3 region has the DNA TGTGCCAGCAGCTTAGCGGGACAGGCGGGTAATTCACCCCTCCACTTT. Full variable domain (missing parts from reference TRBV7-9 and TRBJ1-6): DTGVSQNPRHKITKRGQNVTFRCDPISEHNRLYWYRQTLGQGPEFLTYFQNEAQLEKSRLLSDRFSAERPKGSFSTLEIQRTEQGDSAMYLCASSLAGQAGNSPLHFGNGTRLTVT.

The J gene is TRBJ1-5, the V gene TRBV5-8; D not certain. The V gene's germline CDR1 is SGHTS and CDR2 YDEGEE. The CDR3 is made up of 14 amino acids. V was pared by 4 bases and J by 4 bases, with 12 bases between. The CDR3: CASSPRLKNQPQHF. DNA of the CDR3: TGTGCCAGCAGCCCACGTCTGAAGAATCAGCCCCAGCATTTT. The full variable domain, its missing parts supplied by reference TRBV5-8 and TRBJ1-5, is EAGVTQSPTHLIKTRGQQATLRCSPISGHTSVYWYQQALGLGLQFLLWYDEGEERNRGNFPPRFSGRQFPNYSSELNVNALELEDSALYLCASSPRLKNQPQHFGDGTRLSIL.

This clonotype was found a few times. V is TRBV4-3 and J is TRBJ1-6; TRBD1 matches 9 bases. V gave up 4 bases and J gave up 7 bases; unmatched junction bases: 2. Germline V lookup: CDR1 LGHNA, CDR2 YSLEER. There are 14 residues in the CDR3. This chain's CDR3 is CASSRDRVNSPLHF. The CDR3 region has the DNA TGCGCCAGCAGCCGGGACAGGGTGAATTCACCCCTCCACTTT.

This clonotype was detected a few times. The CDR3 DNA reads as TGCAGTGCTACCCATAGGGACGGGTTCTCCTACAATGAGCAGTTCTTC. It yields the protein CSATHRDGFSYNEQFF. The rearrangement uses TRBV20-1 and TRBJ2-1; D is possibly TRBD1 or TRBD2 (5 bases each). CDR1 DFQATT and CDR2 SNEGSKA come from the germline V gene (reference sequence). This CDR3 contains 16 residues. The germline V and J ends were trimmed by 4 bases and 0 bases, with 16 bases remaining between them.

The table lists this clonotype with many counts. The V gene is TRBV4-1, the J gene TRBJ2-7, with a possible D match to TRBD2 (5 bases). The CDR3 covers 13 residues. Trimming removed 4 bases at V and 5 bases at J, with 12 bases between. Germline V gives CDR1 MGHRA, CDR2 YSYEKL. CDR3 DNA: TGCGCCAGCAGCCGGTACCGGGAAGACGAGCAGTACTTC. It encodes CASSRYREDEQYF.

This clonotype was recorded a few times. The chain carries TRBV15 and TRBJ2-1; D call uncertain. Germline CDR1 and CDR2: LNHNV and YYDKDF (reference sequence). The length of the CDR3 is 18 residues. Trimming left V 1 base short and J 3 bases short, with 19 bases between. CDR3 loop: CATSRVYRGISNYNEQFF. As DNA, the CDR3 is TGTGCCACCAGCAGAGTCTATCGTGGGATATCAAACTACAATGAGCAGTTCTTC. The whole variable domain, remainder taken from reference TRBV15 and TRBJ2-1, is DAMVIQNPRYQVTQFGKPVTLSCSQTLNHNVMYWYQQKSSQAPKLLFHYYDKDFNNEADTPDNFQSRRPNTSFCFLDIRSPGLGDTAMYLCATSRVYRGISNYNEQFFGPGTRLTVL.

J is TRBJ2-7 and V is TRBV7-9; D is unresolved. The V end lost 7 bases, the J end lost 0 bases, and 10 bases lay between the germline ends. Germline CDR1 reads SEHNR; CDR2 reads FQNEAQ (reference sequence). The CDR3 sequence is 13 residues long. The CDR3 sequence: CASNPLGSYEQYF. In DNA form, the CDR3 reads TGTGCCAGCAACCCCTTGGGCTCCTACGAGCAGTACTTC.